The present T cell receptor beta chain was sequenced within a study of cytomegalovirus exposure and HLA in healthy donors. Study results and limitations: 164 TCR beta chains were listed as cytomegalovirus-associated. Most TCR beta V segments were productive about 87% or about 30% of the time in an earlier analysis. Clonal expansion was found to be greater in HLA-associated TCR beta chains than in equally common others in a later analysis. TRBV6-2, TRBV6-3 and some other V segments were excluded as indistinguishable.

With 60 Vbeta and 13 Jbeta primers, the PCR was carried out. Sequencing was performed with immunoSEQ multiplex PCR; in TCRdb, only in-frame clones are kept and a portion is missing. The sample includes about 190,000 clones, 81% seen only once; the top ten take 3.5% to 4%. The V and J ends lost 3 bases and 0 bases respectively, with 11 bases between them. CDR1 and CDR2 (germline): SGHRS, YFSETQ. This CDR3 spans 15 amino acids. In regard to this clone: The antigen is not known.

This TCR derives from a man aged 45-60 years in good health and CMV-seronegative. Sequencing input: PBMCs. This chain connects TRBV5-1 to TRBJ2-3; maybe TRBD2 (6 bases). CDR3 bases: TGCGCCAGCAGCTGGGGAGGACCTAGCACAGATACGCAGTATTTT. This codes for CASSWGGPSTDTQYF.